The clone carrying this TCR beta chain was found once. The antigen remains undetermined. V lost 5 bases to trimming and J lost 0 bases, with 15 bases between them. This CDR3 is 16 amino acids long. CDR1 and CDR2 from the germline V gene are SSHAT and FNYEAQ (reference sequence). The data are from a study of CD8 T cells in Susac syndrome. Overall study findings and caveats: The study acknowledged a relatively small number of individuals in its TCR sequencing and HLA analysis.

The RNA, about 0.45 to 1 ug, was put through reverse transcription using random hexamers. In TCRdb, the immunoSEQ multiplex PCR reads were re-called with MiXCR into one record per CDR3 protein. The sample records some 120,000 distinct CDR3 sequences, about 90% being singletons. In contrast to the negatively isolated CD8+ and CD4+ T cells, TEMRA cells were FACS-enriched. Sample: CD4+ T cells from PBMCs. The chain uses TRBV7-7 and TRBJ2-3; D is unresolved. The receptor was derived from a human donor in good health. CDR3 amino acids: CASSPKGNPSTDTQYF. The DNA for the CDR3 is TGTGCCAGCAGCCCAAAGGGTAACCCCAGCACAGATACGCAGTATTTT.